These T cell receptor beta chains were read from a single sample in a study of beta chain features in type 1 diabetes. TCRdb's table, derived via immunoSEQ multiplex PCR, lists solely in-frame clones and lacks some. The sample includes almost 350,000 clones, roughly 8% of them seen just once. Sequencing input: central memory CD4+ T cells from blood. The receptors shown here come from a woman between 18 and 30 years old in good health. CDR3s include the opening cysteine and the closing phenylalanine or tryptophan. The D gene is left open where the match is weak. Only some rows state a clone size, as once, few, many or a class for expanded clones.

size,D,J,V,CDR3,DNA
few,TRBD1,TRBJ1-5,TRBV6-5,CAVRPDRDDQPQHF,TGTGCCGTCCGACCGGACAGGGATGATCAGCCCCAGCATTTT
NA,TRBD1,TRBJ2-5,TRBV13,CASSLRQGAETQYF,TGTGCCAGCAGCTTACGACAGGGCGCGGAGACCCAGTACTTC
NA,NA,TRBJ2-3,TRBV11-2,CASSLGRTGDTQYF,TGTGCCAGCAGCTTAGGACGCACCGGGGATACGCAGTATTTT
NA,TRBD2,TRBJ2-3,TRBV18,CASSPRTSGSNTQYF,TGTGCCAGCTCACCCCGGACTAGCGGGAGCAATACGCAGTATTTT
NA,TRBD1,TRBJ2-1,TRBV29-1,CSVQSQPGQGLVEQFF,TGCAGCGTGCAGTCACAGCCGGGACAGGGGCTGGTTGAGCAGTTCTTC
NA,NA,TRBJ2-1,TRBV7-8,CASSSGTDNEQFF,TGTGCCAGCAGCTCCGGGACTGACAATGAGCAGTTCTTC
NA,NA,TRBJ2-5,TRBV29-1,CSVAYRVQETQYF,TGCAGCGTTGCGTACAGGGTTCAAGAGACCCAGTACTTC
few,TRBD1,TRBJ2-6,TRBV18,CASSPRDSSGANVLTF,TGTGCCAGCTCACCAAGGGACAGCTCTGGGGCCAACGTCCTGACTTTC
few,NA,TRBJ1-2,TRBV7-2,CAPPAQYGYTF,TGTGCCCCTCCCGCGCAATATGGCTACACCTTC
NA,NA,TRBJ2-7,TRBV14,CASSPLRGSYEQYF,TGTGCCAGCAGCCCCCTCAGAGGTTCCTACGAGCAGTACTTC
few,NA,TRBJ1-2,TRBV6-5,CASSYAMDYGYTF,TGTGCCAGCAGTTACGCTATGGACTATGGCTACACCTTC
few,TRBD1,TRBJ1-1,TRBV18,CASSPFSGGGEAFF,TGTGCCAGCTCACCATTCTCAGGGGGTGGCGAAGCTTTCTTT
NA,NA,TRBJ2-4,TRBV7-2,CASSLDGSAKNIQYF,TGTGCCAGCAGCTTAGATGGTTCGGCCAAAAACATTCAGTACTTC
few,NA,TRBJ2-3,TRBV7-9,CASSLVASTDTQYF,TGTGCCAGCAGCTTAGTTGCCAGCACAGATACGCAGTATTTT
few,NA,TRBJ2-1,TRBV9,CASSVPSREGEQFF,TGTGCCAGCAGCGTACCCTCCAGGGAAGGTGAGCAGTTCTTC
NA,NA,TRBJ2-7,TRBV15,CATSRDQGLYEQYF,TGTGCCACCAGCAGAGACCAGGGCCTCTACGAGCAGTACTTC
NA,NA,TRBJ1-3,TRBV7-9,CASSPGPSGNTIYF,TGTGCCAGCAGTCCTGGACCTAGTGGAAACACCATATATTTT